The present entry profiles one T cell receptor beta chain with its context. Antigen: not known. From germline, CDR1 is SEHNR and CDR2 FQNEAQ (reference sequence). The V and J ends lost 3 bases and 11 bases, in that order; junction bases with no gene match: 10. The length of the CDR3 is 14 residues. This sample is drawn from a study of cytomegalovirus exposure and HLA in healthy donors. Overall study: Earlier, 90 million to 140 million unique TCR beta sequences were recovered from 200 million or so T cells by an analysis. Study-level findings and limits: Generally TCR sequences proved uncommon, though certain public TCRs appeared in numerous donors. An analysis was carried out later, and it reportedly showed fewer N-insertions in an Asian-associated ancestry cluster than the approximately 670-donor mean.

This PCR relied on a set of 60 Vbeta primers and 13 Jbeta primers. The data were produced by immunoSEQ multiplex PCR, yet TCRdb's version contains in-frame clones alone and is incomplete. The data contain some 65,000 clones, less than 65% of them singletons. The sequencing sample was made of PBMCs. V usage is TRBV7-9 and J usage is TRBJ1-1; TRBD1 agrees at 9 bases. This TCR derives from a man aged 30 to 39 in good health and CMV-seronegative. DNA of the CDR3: TGTGCCAGCAGCTTCCCGGGACAGGGCAAAGGGGCTTTCTTT. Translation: CASSFPGQGKGAFF. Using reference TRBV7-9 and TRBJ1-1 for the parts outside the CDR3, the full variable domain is DTGVSQNPRHKITKRGQNVTFRCDPISEHNRLYWYRQTLGQGPEFLTYFQNEAQLEKSRLLSDRFSAERPKGSFSTLEIQRTEQGDSAMYLCASSFPGQGKGAFFGQGTRLTVV.